What follows are 14 T cell receptor beta chains derived from one specimen sequenced in a study of blood T cell repertoires in COVID-19. Only in-frame clones appear in the TCRdb table, and some are missing; sequencing was by immunoSEQ multiplex PCR. The sample has about 370,000 clones; 80% to 90% are singletons. Sequencing was performed on PBMCs or T cells enriched from blood (not recorded which). All receptors come from a man between 18 and 35 years old who had recovered from COVID-19.

This sequence joins TRBV25-1 and TRBJ2-1; D is unresolved. CDR3 length: 14 residues. Germline CDR1 reads MGHDK; CDR2 reads SYGVNS. V lost 1 base to trimming and J lost 7 bases, with 11 bases between them. CDR3 amino acids: CASSELVERNEQFF. The CDR3 DNA reads as TGTGCCAGCAGTGAATTGGTGGAGAGGAATGAGCAGTTCTTC.

The chain combines TRBV15 with TRBJ2-1, with D possibly matching TRBD2 (5 bases). Trimming removed 1 base from V and 5 bases from J, with 12 bases in between. Germline-derived CDR1 and CDR2 are LNHNV and YYDKDF (reference sequence). The CDR3 length is 15 residues. The CDR3 here is CATSRATRGNNEQFF. Written as DNA, the CDR3 is TGTGCCACCAGCAGAGCCACTCGAGGGAACAATGAGCAGTTCTTC.

This sequence joins TRBV19 and TRBJ2-7, with 7 positions matching TRBD1. The CDR3 contains 13 residues. V shed 10 bases, J shed 0 bases, and the junction held 6 bases outside the gene matches. From germline, CDR1 is LNHDA and CDR2 SQIVND (reference sequence). This chain's CDR3 is CATTGTDSYEQYF. CDR3 in DNA: TGTGCCACCACCGGGACAGACTCCTACGAGCAGTACTTC. The full variable domain, in which reference TRBV19 and TRBJ2-7 provide the parts outside the CDR3, is DGGITQSPKYLFRKEGQNVTLSCEQNLNHDAMYWYRQDPGQGLRLIYYSQIVNDFQKGDIAEGYSVSREKKESFPLTVTSAQKNPTAFYLCATTGTDSYEQYFGPGTRLTVT.

The V call is TRBV9, the J call TRBJ2-1; 13 bases map to TRBD2. J was trimmed by 5 bases and V by 1 base; bases with no gene match: 3. CDR3 length: 16 residues. The germline CDR1 and CDR2 sequences are SGDLS and YYNGEE. The CDR3 nucleotides read TGTGCCAGCAGCGTAAGGACTAGCGGGAGTAACAATGAGCAGTTCTTC. Protein sequence: CASSVRTSGSNNEQFF.

The rearrangement uses TRBV21-1 and TRBJ2-7; the DNA was not used to check the table's D call, TRBD2. TRBV21-1 is a pseudogene. This CDR3 comprises 16 residues. For the CDR3, the DNA is TGTGCCAGCAGCAAATTGAGGCTAGCGGGTGCGAGCGAGCAGTACTTC. Translating it yields CASSKLRLAGASEQYF.

This clone appeared a few times. The rearrangement joins TRBV9 to TRBJ1-4; D unresolved. Germline assignment: CDR1 SGDLS and CDR2 YYNGEE. V lost 1 base to trimming and J lost 3 bases, with 7 bases between them. This CDR3 has 14 amino acids. The CDR3 here is CASSVRPANEKLFF. The CDR3 DNA is TGTGCCAGCAGCGTACGTCCGGCTAATGAAAAACTGTTTTTT.

The V call is TRBV28, the J call TRBJ2-7; D remains ambiguous. V lost 2 bases and J lost 2, with 10 bases in between. Per the germline V gene, CDR1 is MDHEN and CDR2 is SYDVKM. The CDR3 has 14 residues. The CDR3, as DNA: TGTGCCAGCAGTTTAATAGGAGCCACCTACGAGCAGTACTTC. Protein sequence: CASSLIGATYEQYF.

The chain combines TRBV2 with TRBJ1-1, with a tentative D call TRBD1 (5 bases). This CDR3 has 13 amino acids. Deletions cut 6 bases from V and 8 bases from J, with 16 bases between. Germline-derived CDR1 and CDR2 are SNHLY and FYNNEI. In DNA, the CDR3 is TGTGCCAGCAGGGTCAGGGTGAAAGCAGAAGCTTTCTTT. Its translation: CASRVRVKAEAFF.

The V gene is TRBV7-9, the J gene TRBJ1-2; TRBD1 aligns across 8 bases. This CDR3 region has 18 residues. V gave up 1 base and J gave up 5 bases; unmatched junction bases: 15. Germline V gene data show CDR1 as SEHNR and CDR2 as FQNEAQ (reference sequence). The CDR3, as DNA: TGTGCCAGCAGCTTAGGATTTTCTGACAGGGGCAAGAAGTATGGCTACACCTTC. Translated, it gives CASSLGFSDRGKKYGYTF.

The V call is TRBV20-1, the J call TRBJ1-1; no clear D. The V and J ends lost 3 bases and 0 bases respectively, with 23 bases between them. The CDR3 has 18 amino acids. Germline loops: CDR1 DFQATT, CDR2 SNEGSKA (reference sequence). CDR3 bases: TGCAGTGCTAGTAAGGTTGAGAGGGATCCGCCCATGAACACTGAAGCTTTCTTT. Amino acid sequence: CSASKVERDPPMNTEAFF.

This clone came up once. This chain connects TRBV4-1 to TRBJ1-1, with a weak D call TRBD1 (6 bases). Trimming took 0 bases from V and 1 from J, leaving 9 bases between them. Germline CDR1 and CDR2: MGHRA and YSYEKL. The CDR3 sequence is 15 residues long. The CDR3 coding sequence is TGCGCCAGCAGCCAAGATACAGGGTCGAACACTGAAGCTTTCTTT. Translated: CASSQDTGSNTEAFF.

This clone was detected once. Other nucleotide sequences from this sample produce the same CDR3. The V and J genes are TRBV10-3 and TRBJ1-2, with D uncertain. The CDR3 contains 13 residues. V dropped 0 bases and J dropped 5 bases, with 7 bases sitting between them. CDR1 ENHRY and CDR2 SYGVKD come from the germline V gene. The CDR3 DNA reads as TGTGCCATCAGTGAGTCGTCGGGTTATGGCTACACCTTC. Residues: CAISESSGYGYTF.

This clone was detected only once. V is TRBV20-1 and J is TRBJ2-7, with 9 positions matching TRBD2. This CDR3 contains 17 residues. V shed 3 bases and J 2 bases; nucleotides not matched to a gene: 14. The germline CDR1 and CDR2 sequences are DFQATT and SNEGSKA (reference sequence). The chain's CDR3 is CSASTFALAGTTYEQYF. In DNA form, the CDR3 reads TGCAGTGCTAGTACCTTTGCCCTAGCGGGGACAACCTACGAGCAGTACTTC.

The chain joins TRBV6-5 to TRBJ1-1; 7 bases agree with TRBD1. The junction had 9 bases not matched to a gene; V was cut back by 7 bases and J by 4 bases. Germline V CDR1 and CDR2: MNHEY, SVGAGI. The CDR3 has 14 residues. CDR3 protein: CASIYPGTATEAFF. As DNA, the CDR3 is TGTGCCAGCATCTACCCCGGGACAGCCACTGAAGCTTTCTTT.